This T cell receptor (beta chain) emerged from a study of cytomegalovirus exposure and HLA in healthy donors. About the study: When 398 donors were genotyped, 80% to 90% of them were found to fall in the Caucasian-associated ancestry cluster.

The trim removed 0 bases at V and 8 bases at J, leaving 1 base unmatched. CDR1 GTSNPN and CDR2 SVGIG come from the germline V gene (reference sequence). This CDR3 is 12 amino acids long. About this clone: Its antigen is not known.

Primers for the PCR totalled 60 Vbeta and 13 Jbeta. This table comes from immunoSEQ multiplex PCR, and its TCRdb copy is limited to in-frame clones, with some not included. The table lists some 140,000 clones, 75% to 80% of them singletons. Findings and caveats of the study: In terms of immune exposure information, only CMV serostatus was available.

The J gene is TRBJ1-1, the V gene TRBV30; 9 bases are shared with TRBD1. This TCR was sampled from a man aged 25 to 40 in good health and CMV-seronegative. Sequenced input: PBMCs. The CDR3 spells CAWSVTGGEAFF. DNA of the CDR3: TGTGCCTGGAGTGTGACAGGGGGAGAAGCTTTCTTT.